The sequence of this T cell receptor beta chain was determined in a study of graft-versus-host responses after intestinal transplantation. Intraepithelial and lamina propria lymphocytes were freed from processed graft tissue. This table comes from immunoSEQ multiplex PCR, and its TCRdb copy is limited to in-frame clones, with some not included. The top ten hold roughly a quarter of the sample, which has approximately 16,000 clones, 70% seen once. Germline CDR1 reads MGHRA; CDR2 reads YSYEKL. The CDR3 has 16 amino acids. Trimming took 1 base from V and 3 from J; bases not matched to a gene: 8. The starting material was ileum tissue, obtained just over 700 days after intestinal transplantation. This sequence originates from a human patient who received an intestinal transplant, so some T cells may come from the graft donor. The rearrangement uses TRBV4-1 and TRBJ2-7, with TRBD2 matching 8 bases. The CDR3 DNA reads as TGCGCCAGCAGCCAAGGTCCCGGCGCGGGGGGCTACGAGCAGTACTTC. Its translation: CASSQGPGAGGYEQYF.